The 8 T cell receptor beta chains below all came from one sample that was sequenced in a study of technical replicates of blood from a few donors (dated by TCRdb to the late 2010s). Receptor libraries were prepared by the immunoSEQ multiplex PCR assay. This immuneACCESS table, as held by TCRdb, lists in-frame sequences with V and J called but not all clones. Of the missing ones, under half trace to an unresolved V gene in checked studies; the others have no known cause. Across this sample there are roughly 80,000 clones, with roughly 94% seen only once. The ten biggest clones cover around 0.41% of the sample. Sequencing input: T cells isolated from PBMCs. These receptors were taken from a human donor in good health.

The chain couples TRBV7-3 to TRBJ2-5, with 10 bases lining up with TRBD2. The trim removed 10 bases at V and 2 bases at J, leaving 13 bases unmatched. The CDR3 spans 16 residues. Germline loops: CDR1 SGHTA, CDR2 FQGTGA. This CDR3 is CATARASGSRQETQYF. The CDR3 coding sequence is TGTGCCACAGCTAGGGCTAGCGGGAGTCGACAAGAGACCCAGTACTTC. Full variable domain (remainder filled in from reference TRBV7-3 and TRBJ2-5): GAGVSQTPSNKVTEKGKYVELRCDPISGHTALYWYRQSLGQGPEFLIYFQGTGAADDSGLPNDRFFAVRPEGSVSTLKIQRTERGDSAVYLCATARASGSRQETQYFGPGTRLLVL.

This clone was found once. The chain employs TRBV27 and TRBJ2-5; 7 positions agree with TRBD1. The V and J ends lost 7 bases and 3 bases, in that order; junction bases with no gene match: 11. This CDR3 contains 15 residues. Germline V gene lookup returns CDR1 MNHEY and CDR2 SMNVEV (reference sequence). The CDR3 loop reads CASIDKGQPEETQYF. In DNA form, the CDR3 reads TGTGCCAGCATCGACAAGGGACAGCCCGAAGAGACCCAGTACTTC.

The CDR3 DNA sequence: TGCAGCGTTGGGGACAGGGGAGGCAATCAGCCCCAGCATTTT. Translating gives CSVGDRGGNQPQHF. The V call is TRBV29-1, the J call TRBJ1-5; 10 bases align to TRBD1. Germline lookup yields CDR1 SQVTM and CDR2 ANQGSEA. The CDR3 spans 14 residues. Trimming took 4 bases from V and 2 from J; bases not matched to a gene: 2.

The chain joins TRBV25-1 to TRBJ1-2; unclear D gene. The germline CDR1 and CDR2 sequences are MGHDK and SYGVNS. V dropped 2 bases and J dropped 7 bases, with 14 bases sitting between them. The CDR3 is 14 amino acids. CDR3 protein: CASSEMHGVRGYTF. Written as DNA, the CDR3 is TGTGCCAGCAGTGAAATGCATGGAGTGCGTGGCTACACCTTC.

The chain joins TRBV6-5 to TRBJ2-7; TRBD2 is a possible D gene (5 bases). Per the germline V gene, CDR1 is MNHEY and CDR2 is SVGAGI. This CDR3 spans 15 amino acids. V was shortened by 2 bases and J by 0 bases, with 11 bases between the two germline ends. The CDR3 sequence is CASSYLASISYEQYF. The CDR3 coding sequence is TGTGCCAGCAGTTACCTGGCTAGCATCTCCTACGAGCAGTACTTC.

The rearrangement links TRBV5-6 to TRBJ2-1; 13 bases are a match to TRBD2. Unmatched junction bases numbered 7, after V lost 2 bases and J lost 8 bases. CDR1 and CDR2 (germline): SGHDT, YYEEEE. This CDR3 region has 16 residues. This CDR3 is CASSFPGLAGADEQFF. The CDR3 DNA is TGTGCCAGCAGCTTCCCCGGACTAGCGGGAGCGGATGAGCAGTTCTTC.

The chain is built from TRBV6-5 and TRBJ1-5, with 8 bases identical to TRBD1. The CDR3 sequence is 15 residues long. V lost 6 bases to trimming and J lost 4 bases; unmatched junction nucleotides: 8. Germline V gene data show CDR1 as MNHEY and CDR2 as SVGAGI. The CDR3 sequence: CASRATGGRNQPQHF. The CDR3 DNA sequence: TGTGCCAGCAGAGCCACAGGGGGTCGGAATCAGCCCCAGCATTTT.

This chain links TRBV4-1 with TRBJ1-2; unclear D gene. With 4 bases removed from V and 0 bases from J, the gap between germline ends came to 18 bases. The V gene's germline CDR1 is MGHRA and CDR2 YSYEKL. CDR3 length: 17 amino acids. This CDR3 reads CASSPLEGPGSNYGYTF. The DNA of the CDR3 is TGCGCCAGCAGCCCCCTTGAGGGCCCGGGGTCTAACTATGGCTACACCTTC.